These 32 T cell receptor beta chains originate from one sample sequenced in a study of shared clonotypes between healthy human individuals (dated by TCRdb to the early 2020s). Libraries were built with the immunoSEQ multiplex PCR assay. Drawn from immuneACCESS, this table holds only the in-frame rearrangements with V and J called that TCRdb kept. Clones are partly lost; checked studies trace under half to an unresolved V gene and leave the rest unexplained. Counted in this sample were 2 million to 3 million clones; around nine tenths of them appeared once. The ten biggest clones cover over 0.12% of the sample. Sequencing was performed on naive CD4+ T cells sorted from blood. What the cell subset or site label conveys for this sample: CD45RA+ positively selected. These receptor sequences come from a man aged 18 to 29 in good health.

This clone was counted a single time. Written as DNA, the CDR3 is TGTGCCACCTACAGGGGTATTGAATTGGACACTGAAGCTTTCTTT. Its translation is CATYRGIELDTEAFF. The chain couples TRBV10-3 to TRBJ1-1; 7 bases align to TRBD1. The germline V gene has CDR1 ENHRY and CDR2 SYGVKD. The CDR3 is 15 residues long. V lost 10 bases to trimming and J lost 3 bases; unmatched junction nucleotides: 14.

The CDR3 spells CASSSGQGDYEQYF. The CDR3 coding sequence is TGTGCCAGCAGCTCCGGACAGGGGGACTACGAGCAGTACTTC. The chain carries TRBV7-2 and TRBJ2-7; TRBD1 aligns across 10 bases. V was pared by 4 bases and J by 3 bases, with 3 bases of the junction left unmatched. There are 14 residues in the CDR3. Looked up from germline, CDR1 is SGHTA and CDR2 is FQGNSA.

For the CDR3, the DNA is TGTGCCAGCAGCAACCGGGACTACTTATCCTACGAGCAGTACTTC. As protein: CASSNRDYLSYEQYF. V usage is TRBV7-2 and J usage is TRBJ2-7; TRBD2 agrees at 7 bases. The V gene's germline CDR1 is SGHTA and CDR2 FQGNSA. CDR3 length: 15 residues. V shed 5 bases and J 1 base; nucleotides not matched to a gene: 8.

As concerns this clone: The germline gene is not matched at one end of the junction; a read error may be the cause. V is TRBV6-1 and J is TRBJ2-7; TRBD1 matches 9 bases. Per germline, CDR1 MNHNS and CDR2 SASEGT. CDR3 length equals 15 residues. DNA for the CDR3: TGTGCCAGCAGCGAAGGGACAGGGAACTCCTACGAGCAGTACTTC. Translating gives CASSEGTGNSYEQYF.

This rearrangement joins TRBV18 to TRBJ2-7, with 7 bases matching TRBD1. Per the germline V gene, CDR1 is KGHSH and CDR2 is LQKENI. The CDR3 runs to 15 residues. Trimming removed 3 bases from V and 0 bases from J; junction bases left unmatched: 5. The CDR3: CASSPGTAVSYEQYF. The CDR3 nucleotides are TGTGCCAGCTCACCGGGGACAGCTGTCTCCTACGAGCAGTACTTC.

This chain links TRBV5-6 with TRBJ1-1; unclear D gene. The CDR3 covers 14 residues. Trimming removed 0 bases at V and 3 bases at J, with 9 bases between. Germline CDR1 is SGHDT and CDR2 is YYEEEE. The CDR3 region has the DNA TGTGCCAGCAGCTTGGGCAGGCAGTACACTGAAGCTTTCTTT. Its translation is CASSLGRQYTEAFF.

On this clone: Additional DNA sequences in this sample encode the identical CDR3. The rearrangement joins TRBV18 to TRBJ2-7; tentatively, D is TRBD1 or TRBD2 (5 bases each). V lost 0 bases and J lost 2, with 11 bases in between. The V gene's germline CDR1 is KGHSH and CDR2 LQKENI. The CDR3 contains 15 residues. In nucleotides, the CDR3 is TGTGCCAGCTCACCACCAACCTCGGGGCCCTACGAGCAGTACTTC. This gives the protein CASSPPTSGPYEQYF.

The chain recombines TRBV7-8 with TRBJ2-7, with D perhaps matching TRBD1 (5 bases). The V end lost 5 bases, the J end lost 9 bases, and 23 bases lay between the germline ends. The CDR3 covers 15 residues. Germline CDR1 SGHVS, CDR2 FQNEAQ. This chain's CDR3 is CASSVLTEARLAQYF. The CDR3 coding sequence is TGTGCCAGCAGCGTACTGACAGAGGCTCGGCTCGCGCAGTACTTC.

This CDR3 is CASSLNAGGGYTF. The CDR3 region has the DNA TGTGCCAGCAGTTTGAATGCAGGGGGTGGCTACACCTTC. The rearrangement joins TRBV28 to TRBJ1-2; 7 positions match TRBD1. V was pared by 3 bases and J by 7 bases, with 5 bases of the junction left unmatched. The length of the CDR3 is 13 residues. Per germline, CDR1 MDHEN and CDR2 SYDVKM.

The genes are TRBV5-1 and TRBJ1-1, with D possibly being TRBD1 (6 bases). CDR3 length: 15 residues. Trimming removed 1 base at V and 4 bases at J, with 14 bases between. Germline CDR1 and CDR2: SGHRS and YFSETQ. CDR3 DNA sequence: TGCGCCAGCAGCTTGTTATCAGGGGTTGGCACTGAAGCTTTCTTT. Protein: CASSLLSGVGTEAFF. Complete variable domain (other parts from reference TRBV5-1 and TRBJ1-1): KAGVTQTPRYLIKTRGQQVTLSCSPISGHRSVSWYQQTPGQGLQFLFEYFSETQRNKGNFPGRFSGRQFSNSRSEMNVSTLELGDSALYLCASSLLSGVGTEAFFGQGTRLTVV.

The chain joins TRBV7-9 to TRBJ2-7, with D possibly being TRBD1 or TRBD2 (6 bases each). From germline, CDR1 is SEHNR and CDR2 FQNEAQ (reference sequence). CDR3 length: 15 amino acids. V was trimmed by 5 bases and J by 6 bases, leaving 20 bases between them. The CDR3 loop reads CASSRVWGASGEQYF. CDR3 bases: TGTGCCAGCAGCCGGGTTTGGGGGGCGTCAGGCGAGCAGTACTTC.

V and J are TRBV7-4 and TRBJ2-7; weak D call: TRBD2 (6 bases). This CDR3 contains 15 residues. Germline assignment: CDR1 SGHVT and CDR2 SQSDAQ. V was cut by 4 bases and J by 0 bases, with 13 bases left in between. The CDR3 sequence is CASSYVAVFSYEQYF. The CDR3, as DNA: TGTGCCAGCAGCTACGTAGCGGTCTTCTCCTACGAGCAGTACTTC.

The chain recombines TRBV27 with TRBJ1-5; TRBD1 might be the D (6 bases). Trimming removed 7 bases from V and 4 bases from J, with 20 bases in between. The germline gives CDR1 MNHEY, CDR2 SMNVEV (reference sequence). This CDR3 is 16 amino acids long. The CDR3 nucleotides read TGTGCCAGCACTAATTCGGGGGCGCGCCAGAATCAGCCCCAGCATTTT. Encoded protein: CASTNSGARQNQPQHF.

On this clone: The same CDR3 is also encoded by other DNA sequences in this sample. The rearrangement links TRBV7-9 to TRBJ1-2; D may be TRBD1 (5 bases). Deletions cut 5 bases from V and 1 base from J, with 8 bases between. There are 13 residues in the CDR3. Germline loops: CDR1 SEHNR, CDR2 FQNEAQ (reference sequence). The CDR3 sequence is CASSQTVNYGYTF. CDR3 bases: TGTGCCAGCAGCCAGACAGTTAACTATGGCTACACCTTC.

About this clone: The identical CDR3 is also encoded by other nucleotide sequences in the sample. The chain uses TRBV10-1 and TRBJ2-3; 14 bases fit TRBD2. The CDR3 runs 15 residues. Losses at the gene ends were 6 bases for V and 5 bases for J; bases not matched to a gene: 4. CDR1 WNHNN and CDR2 SYGVQD come from the germline V gene (reference sequence). In nucleotides, the CDR3 is TGCGCCAGCAGCTCCGGACTAGCGGGGGGAGATACGCAGTATTTT. Amino acid sequence: CASSSGLAGGDTQYF.

The chain couples TRBV6-5 to TRBJ2-2; D possibly corresponds to TRBD2 (5 bases). CDR1 and CDR2 (germline): MNHEY, SVGAGI. CDR3 length: 16 residues. Trimming took off 0 bases at V and 2 bases at J, with 10 bases between the two ends. The CDR3 DNA is TGTGCCAGCAGTTACTCGGTAGGGAGCAACACCGGGGAGCTGTTTTTT. Amino acids: CASSYSVGSNTGELFF.

This clone was picked up one time. The chain has TRBV28 and TRBJ2-2; TRBD1 is a possible D gene (7 bases). Between the trimmed V and J ends, which lost 7 bases and 5 bases, there was a span of 11 bases. The CDR3 is 13 amino acids. CDR1 MDHEN and CDR2 SYDVKM come from the germline V gene. The CDR3 coding sequence is TGTGCCAGCACGGCAGGGGGGACCGGGGAGCTGTTTTTT. Encoded protein: CASTAGGTGELFF.

The chain employs TRBV5-6 and TRBJ1-1; possibly TRBD1 for D (5 bases). CDR3 length equals 15 residues. The germline V gene encodes CDR1 SGHDT and CDR2 YYEEEE. V was trimmed by 5 bases and J by 9 bases, leaving 23 bases between them. The CDR3 coding sequence is TGTGCCAGCAGTTCGAGGGGTTCCGGGACGGACCAAGCTTTCTTT. Its translation is CASSSRGSGTDQAFF.

For this clone: This specimen includes other DNA sequences encoding the same CDR3. This sequence joins TRBV5-4 and TRBJ1-1, with D possibly being TRBD1 (6 bases). This CDR3 is built from 13 residues. Trimming pared 1 base from V and 5 bases from J, leaving 9 bases between. Germline lookup yields CDR1 SGHNT and CDR2 YYREEE (reference sequence). The chain's CDR3 is CASSLNQGTEAFF. The CDR3 nucleotides read TGTGCCAGCAGCTTGAATCAGGGGACTGAAGCTTTCTTT.

This chain uses TRBV14 with TRBJ2-1, with D maybe TRBD2 (6 bases). V lost 4 bases, J lost 4 bases, and 17 bases lay in between. Per germline, CDR1 SGHDN and CDR2 FVKESK. The CDR3 runs 16 residues. CDR3 in DNA: TGTGCCAGCAGCCGGAATGTGGGGGAGGCGTACAATGAGCAGTTCTTC. Protein product: CASSRNVGEAYNEQFF.

This chain uses TRBV2 with TRBJ1-1, with D possibly matching TRBD1 (6 bases). Germline V gene sequence: CDR1 SNHLY, CDR2 FYNNEI. V dropped 4 bases and J dropped 0 bases, with 9 bases sitting between them. This CDR3 region has 14 residues. The CDR3 DNA sequence: TGTGCCAGCAGTGGGACAGACATGAACACTGAAGCTTTCTTT. It specifies CASSGTDMNTEAFF.

The gene calls are TRBV11-2 and TRBJ2-4, with unresolved D. The V and J ends lost 4 bases and 2 bases respectively, with 12 bases between them. CDR1 and CDR2 (germline): SGHAT, FQNNGV. The CDR3 has 15 residues. The DNA of the CDR3 is TGTGCCAGCAGCTCCGCCAGTATCCCCAAAAACATTCAGTACTTC. Its translation is CASSSASIPKNIQYF.

As to this clone: The junction shows a germline mismatch at one end, possibly a read error. V is TRBV18 and J is TRBJ2-7; 10 bases agree with TRBD1. The V gene's germline CDR1 is KGHSH and CDR2 LQKENI. This CDR3 has 12 amino acids. The CDR3 loop is CASSPTPGQGIF. The CDR3 DNA is TGTGCCAGCTCACCTACCCCGGGACAGGGGATCTTC.

The V and J genes are TRBV7-2 and TRBJ2-7; 10 bases are shared with TRBD1. This CDR3 comprises 15 residues. Unmatched junction bases numbered 7, after V lost 5 bases and J lost 3 bases. Germline loops: CDR1 SGHTA, CDR2 FQGNSA. In DNA, the CDR3 is TGTGCCAGCAGCCGGGACAGGGGTGAATTCTACGAGCAGTACTTC. Translated, it gives CASSRDRGEFYEQYF. Full variable domain (rest looked up from reference TRBV7-2 and TRBJ2-7): GAGVSQSPSNKVTEKGKDVELRCDPISGHTALYWYRQSLGQGLEFLIYFQGNSAPDKSGLPSDRFSAERTGGSVSTLTIQRTQQEDSAVYLCASSRDRGEFYEQYFGPGTRLTVT.

The CDR3 DNA sequence: TGTGCCAGCACCAAAGGGACAACTGGAAACACCATATATTTT. Protein sequence: CASTKGTTGNTIYF. The J gene is TRBJ1-3, the V gene TRBV7-8; D possibly corresponds to TRBD1 (6 bases). The CDR3 contains 14 residues. The ends were cut back, 7 bases at V and 2 bases at J, with 12 bases in the middle. The germline V gene encodes CDR1 SGHVS and CDR2 FQNEAQ.

This chain connects TRBV2 to TRBJ2-7, with 9 bases identical to TRBD2. The CDR3 runs to 12 residues. Unmatched junction bases numbered 4, after V lost 7 bases and J lost 6 bases. The germline CDR1 and CDR2 sequences are SNHLY and FYNNEI. The CDR3 spells CASTRGRAEQYF. The CDR3 DNA reads TGTGCCAGCACTCGCGGGAGGGCCGAGCAGTACTTC.

The sample holds one count of this clone. The chain combines TRBV4-1 with TRBJ2-1; 7 nucleotides agree with TRBD2. This CDR3 spans 15 amino acids. V trimming: 4 bases; J trimming: 4 bases; junction bases outside the gene matches: 7. CDR1 is MGHRA, CDR2 YSYEKL, per germline. The DNA for the CDR3 is TGCGCCAGCAGCCTCTTGGGACTAAAGTACAATGAGCAGTTCTTC. It yields the protein CASSLLGLKYNEQFF.

This clone was observed a single time. This chain uses TRBV10-3 with TRBJ2-7, with 7 bases matching TRBD1. The ends lost 6 bases at V and 6 bases at J; junction bases unmatched: 11. This CDR3 region has 14 residues. CDR1 and CDR2 (germline): ENHRY, SYGVKD. Written as DNA, the CDR3 is TGTGCCATCAGGAGACAGGGCGGCGTTTCCGAGCAGTACTTC. Translated, it gives CAIRRQGGVSEQYF.

Details on this clone: Other DNA sequences in the sample encode the same CDR3. The chain carries TRBV7-2 and TRBJ2-1; D remains unclear. CDR3 length: 11 residues. Germline values: CDR1 SGHTA, CDR2 FQGNSA. Trimming shortened V by 1 base and J by 10 bases, and 5 bases separated the two germline ends. This CDR3 is CASSLGVEQFF. As DNA, the CDR3 is TGTGCCAGCAGCTTAGGAGTGGAGCAGTTCTTC.

CDR3 DNA: TGTGCCAGCAGTTCCACTCGGGGCCAAAACAATGAGCAGTTCTTC. It translates to CASSSTRGQNNEQFF. The genes are TRBV6-6 and TRBJ2-1; D possibly uses TRBD1 or TRBD2 (5 bases each). Per germline, CDR1 MNHNY and CDR2 SVGAGI (reference sequence). The length of the CDR3 is 15 residues. Trimming stripped 4 bases from V and 5 bases from J, with 15 bases between.

The chain joins TRBV2 to TRBJ2-1, with D maybe TRBD2 (6 bases). Trimming stripped 8 bases from V and 4 bases from J, with 12 bases between. From germline, CDR1 is SNHLY and CDR2 FYNNEI. The CDR3 spans 13 residues. Written as DNA, the CDR3 is TGTGCCAGCGCCCCGGGGGAGTACAATGAGCAGTTCTTC. Its protein product is CASAPGEYNEQFF.

V is TRBV19 and J is TRBJ2-1, with 9 bases matching TRBD2. Germline values: CDR1 LNHDA, CDR2 SQIVND (reference sequence). The ends lost 11 bases at V and 0 bases at J; junction bases unmatched: 5. There are 14 residues in the CDR3. The CDR3 here is CAAKGLASYNEQFF. In DNA form, the CDR3 reads TGTGCCGCTAAGGGACTAGCCTCCTACAATGAGCAGTTCTTC.